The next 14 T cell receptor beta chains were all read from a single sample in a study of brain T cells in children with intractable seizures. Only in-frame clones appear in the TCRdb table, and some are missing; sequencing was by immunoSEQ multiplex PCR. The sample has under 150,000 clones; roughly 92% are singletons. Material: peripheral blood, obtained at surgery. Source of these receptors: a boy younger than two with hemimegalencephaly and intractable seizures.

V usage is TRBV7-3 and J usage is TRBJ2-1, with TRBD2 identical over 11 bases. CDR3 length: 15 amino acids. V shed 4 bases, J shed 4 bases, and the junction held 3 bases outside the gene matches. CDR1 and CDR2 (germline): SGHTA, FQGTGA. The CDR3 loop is CASSSGLAVYNEQFF. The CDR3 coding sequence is TGTGCCAGCAGCTCGGGACTAGCGGTTTACAATGAGCAGTTCTTC.

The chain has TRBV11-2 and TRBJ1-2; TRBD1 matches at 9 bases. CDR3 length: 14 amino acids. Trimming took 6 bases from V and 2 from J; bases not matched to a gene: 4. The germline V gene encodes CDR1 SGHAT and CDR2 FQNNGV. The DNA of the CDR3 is TGTGCCAGCAGGGGGGACAGGGTCAACTATGGCTACACCTTC. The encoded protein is CASRGDRVNYGYTF.

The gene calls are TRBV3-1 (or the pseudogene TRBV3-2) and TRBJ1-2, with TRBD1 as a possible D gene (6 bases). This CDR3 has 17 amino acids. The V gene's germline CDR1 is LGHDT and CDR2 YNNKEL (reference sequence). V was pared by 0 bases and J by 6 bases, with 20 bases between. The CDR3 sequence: CASSQDRFWIQGNGYTF. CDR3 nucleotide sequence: TGTGCCAGCAGCCAAGATCGTTTTTGGATTCAGGGGAATGGCTACACCTTC.

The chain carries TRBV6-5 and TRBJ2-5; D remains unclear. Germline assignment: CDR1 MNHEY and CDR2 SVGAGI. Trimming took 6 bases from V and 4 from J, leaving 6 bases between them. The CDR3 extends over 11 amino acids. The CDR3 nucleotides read TGTGCCAGCAGCCCCTCAGAGACCCAGTACTTC. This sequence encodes CASSPSETQYF.

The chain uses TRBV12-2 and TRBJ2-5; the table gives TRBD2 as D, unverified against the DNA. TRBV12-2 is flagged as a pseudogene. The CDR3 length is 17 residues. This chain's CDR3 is CASRLADYSGSGETQYF. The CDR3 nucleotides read TGTGCAAGTCGCTTAGCGGACTATAGCGGGAGTGGGGAGACCCAGTACTTC.

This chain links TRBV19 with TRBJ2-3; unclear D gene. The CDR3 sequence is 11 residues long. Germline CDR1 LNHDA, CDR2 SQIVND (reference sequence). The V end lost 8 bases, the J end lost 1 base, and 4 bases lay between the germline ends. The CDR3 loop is CASARTDTQYF. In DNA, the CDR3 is TGTGCCAGTGCGCGCACAGATACGCAGTATTTT.

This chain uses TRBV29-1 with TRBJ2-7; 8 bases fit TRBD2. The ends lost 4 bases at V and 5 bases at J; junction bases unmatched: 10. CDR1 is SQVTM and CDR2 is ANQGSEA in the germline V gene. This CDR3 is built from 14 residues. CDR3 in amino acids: CSVARTSRVDEQYF. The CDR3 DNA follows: TGCAGCGTTGCCAGGACTAGCAGAGTCGACGAGCAGTACTTC.

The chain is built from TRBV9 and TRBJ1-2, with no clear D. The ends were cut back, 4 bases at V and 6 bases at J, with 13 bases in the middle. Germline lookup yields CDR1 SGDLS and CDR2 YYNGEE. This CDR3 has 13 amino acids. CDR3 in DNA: TGTGCCAGCAGCTCTGGGGTGAGGAATGGCTACACCTTC. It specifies CASSSGVRNGYTF. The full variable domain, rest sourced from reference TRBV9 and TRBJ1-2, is DSGVTQTPKHLITATGQRVTLRCSPRSGDLSVYWYQQSLDQGLQFLIQYYNGEERAKGNILERFSAQQFPDLHSELNLSSLELGDSALYFCASSSGVRNGYTFGSGTRLTVV.

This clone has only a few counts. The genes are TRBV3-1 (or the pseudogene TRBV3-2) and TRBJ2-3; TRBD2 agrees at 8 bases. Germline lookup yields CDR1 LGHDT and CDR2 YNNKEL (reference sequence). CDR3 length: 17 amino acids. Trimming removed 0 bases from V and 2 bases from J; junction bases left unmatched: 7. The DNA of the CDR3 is TGTGCCAGCAGCCAAGAATGGCGGGAGGCCGCCACAGATACGCAGTATTTT. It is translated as CASSQEWREAATDTQYF.

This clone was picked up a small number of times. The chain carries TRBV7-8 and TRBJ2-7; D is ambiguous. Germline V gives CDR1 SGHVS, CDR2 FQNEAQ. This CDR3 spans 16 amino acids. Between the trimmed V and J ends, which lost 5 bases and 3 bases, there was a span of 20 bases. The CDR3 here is CASSPKPALGDYEQYF. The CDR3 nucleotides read TGTGCCAGCAGCCCCAAACCAGCGTTGGGCGACTACGAGCAGTACTTC. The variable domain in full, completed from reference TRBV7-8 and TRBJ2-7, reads GAGVSQSPRYKVAKRGQDVALRCDPISGHVSLFWYQQALGQGPEFLTYFQNEAQLDKSGLPSDRFFAERPEGSVSTLKIQRTQQEDSAVYLCASSPKPALGDYEQYFGPGTRLTVT.

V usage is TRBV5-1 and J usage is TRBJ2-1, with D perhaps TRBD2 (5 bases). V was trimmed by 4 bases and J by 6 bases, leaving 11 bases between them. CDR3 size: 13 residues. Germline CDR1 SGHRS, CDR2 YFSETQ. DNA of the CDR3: TGCGCCAGCAGCCCTCCCGGGGTCAATGAGCAGTTCTTC. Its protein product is CASSPPGVNEQFF.

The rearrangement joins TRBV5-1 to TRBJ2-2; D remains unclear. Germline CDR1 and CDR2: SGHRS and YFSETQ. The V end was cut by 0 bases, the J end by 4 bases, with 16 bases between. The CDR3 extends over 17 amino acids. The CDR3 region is CASSLAGRRLVTGELFF. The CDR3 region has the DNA TGCGCCAGCAGCTTGGCCGGGCGGCGGCTGGTCACCGGGGAGCTGTTTTTT.

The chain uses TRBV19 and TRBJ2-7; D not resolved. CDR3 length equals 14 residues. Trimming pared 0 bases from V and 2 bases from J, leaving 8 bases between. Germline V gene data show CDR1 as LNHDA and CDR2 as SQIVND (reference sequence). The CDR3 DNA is TGTGCCAGTAGTATAGAAGGCTTGCCCTACGAGCAGTACTTC. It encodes CASSIEGLPYEQYF.

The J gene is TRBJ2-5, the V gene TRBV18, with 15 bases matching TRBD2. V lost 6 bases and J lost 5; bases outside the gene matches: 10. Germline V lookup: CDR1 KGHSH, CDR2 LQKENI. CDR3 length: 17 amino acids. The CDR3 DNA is TGTGCCAGCTCCCACCGGACTAGCGGGAGGGCGAGCGAGACCCAGTACTTC. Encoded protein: CASSHRTSGRASETQYF.